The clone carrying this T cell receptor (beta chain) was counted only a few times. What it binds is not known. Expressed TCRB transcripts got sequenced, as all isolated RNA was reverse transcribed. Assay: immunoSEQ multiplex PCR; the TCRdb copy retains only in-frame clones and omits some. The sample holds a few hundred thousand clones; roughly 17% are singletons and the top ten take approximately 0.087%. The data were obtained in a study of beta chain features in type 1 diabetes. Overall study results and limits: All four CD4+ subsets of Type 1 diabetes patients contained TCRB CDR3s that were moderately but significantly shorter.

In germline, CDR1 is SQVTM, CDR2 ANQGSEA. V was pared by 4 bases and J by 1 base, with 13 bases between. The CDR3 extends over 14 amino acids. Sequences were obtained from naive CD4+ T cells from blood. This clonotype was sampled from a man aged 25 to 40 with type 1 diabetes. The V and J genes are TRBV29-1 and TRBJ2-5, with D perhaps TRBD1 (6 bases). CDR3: CSVVRTEIQETQYF. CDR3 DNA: TGCAGCGTTGTCAGGACAGAGATCCAAGAGACCCAGTACTTC.